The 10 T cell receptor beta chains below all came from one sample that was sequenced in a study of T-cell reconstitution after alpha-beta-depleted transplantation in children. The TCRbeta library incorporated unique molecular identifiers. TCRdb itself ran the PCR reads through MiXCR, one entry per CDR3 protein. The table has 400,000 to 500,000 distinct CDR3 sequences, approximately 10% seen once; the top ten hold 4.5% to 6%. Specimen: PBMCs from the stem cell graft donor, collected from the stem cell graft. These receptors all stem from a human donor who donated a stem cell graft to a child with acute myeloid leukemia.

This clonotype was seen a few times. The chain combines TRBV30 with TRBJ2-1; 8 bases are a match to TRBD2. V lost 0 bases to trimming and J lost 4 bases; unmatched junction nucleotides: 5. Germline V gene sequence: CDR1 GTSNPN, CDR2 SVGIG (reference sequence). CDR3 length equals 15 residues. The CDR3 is CAWSVGLAGYNEQFF. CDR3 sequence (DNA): TGTGCCTGGAGTGTAGGGCTAGCGGGTTACAATGAGCAGTTCTTC.

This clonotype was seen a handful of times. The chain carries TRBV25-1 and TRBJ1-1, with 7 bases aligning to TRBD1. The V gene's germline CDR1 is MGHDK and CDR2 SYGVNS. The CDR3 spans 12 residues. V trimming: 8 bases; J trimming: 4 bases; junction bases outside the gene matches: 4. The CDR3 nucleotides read TGTGCCAGCGAGGGGGCAGGCACTGAAGCTTTCTTT. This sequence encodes CASEGAGTEAFF.

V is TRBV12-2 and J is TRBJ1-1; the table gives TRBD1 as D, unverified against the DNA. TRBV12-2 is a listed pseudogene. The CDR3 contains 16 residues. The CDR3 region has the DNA TGTGCAAGTCGCTTAAGGGCCGGGACACCGAACACTGAAGCTTTCTTT. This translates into CASRLRAGTPNTEAFF.

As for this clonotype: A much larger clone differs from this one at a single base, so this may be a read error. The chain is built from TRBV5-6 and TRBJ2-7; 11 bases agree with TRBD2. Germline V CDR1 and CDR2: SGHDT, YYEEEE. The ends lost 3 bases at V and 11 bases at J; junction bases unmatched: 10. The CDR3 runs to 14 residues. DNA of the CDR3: TGTGCCAGCAGCTCGGGGTGGGCTAGCGGGAGGAAGTACTTC. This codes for CASSSGWASGRKYF.

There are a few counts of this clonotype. The CDR3 region has the DNA TGTGCCAGCAGCCCCTCGGGGGCAACCTACAATGAGCAGTTCTTC. This encodes CASSPSGATYNEQFF. The V gene is TRBV11-3, the J gene TRBJ2-1, with D perhaps assigned TRBD1 or TRBD2 (6 bases each). Germline lookup yields CDR1 SGHNT and CDR2 YENEEA. CDR3 size: 15 residues. The ends were cut back, 5 bases at V and 2 bases at J, with 13 bases in the middle.

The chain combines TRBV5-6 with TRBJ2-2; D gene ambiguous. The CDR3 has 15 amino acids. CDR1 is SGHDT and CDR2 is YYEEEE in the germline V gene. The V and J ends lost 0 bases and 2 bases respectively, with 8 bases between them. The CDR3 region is CASSLGPQNTGELFF. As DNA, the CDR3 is TGTGCCAGCAGCTTGGGCCCGCAAAACACCGGGGAGCTGTTTTTT.

CDR3 in amino acids: CASSPGQGSSRAKNIQYF. In DNA, the CDR3 is TGTGCCAGCAGCCCGGGACAGGGTAGTTCGAGGGCCAAAAACATTCAGTACTTC. The chain couples TRBV4-2 to TRBJ2-4, with 9 bases lining up with TRBD1. V lost 4 bases, J lost 1 base, and 11 bases stayed unmatched. This CDR3 region has 18 residues. Per germline, CDR1 LGHNA and CDR2 YNFKEQ.

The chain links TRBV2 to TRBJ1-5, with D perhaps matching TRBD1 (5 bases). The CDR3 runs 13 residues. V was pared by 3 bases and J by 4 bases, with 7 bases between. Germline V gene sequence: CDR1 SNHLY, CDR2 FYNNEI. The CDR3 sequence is CASSEEGNQPQHF. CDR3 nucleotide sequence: TGTGCCAGCAGTGAGGAGGGGAATCAGCCCCAGCATTTT.

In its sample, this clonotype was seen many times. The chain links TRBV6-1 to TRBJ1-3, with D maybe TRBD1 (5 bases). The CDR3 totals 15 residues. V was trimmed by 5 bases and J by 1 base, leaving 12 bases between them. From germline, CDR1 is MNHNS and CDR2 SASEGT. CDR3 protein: CASSRRGASGNTIYF. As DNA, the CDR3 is TGTGCCAGCAGTCGGAGGGGCGCGTCTGGAAACACCATATATTTT.

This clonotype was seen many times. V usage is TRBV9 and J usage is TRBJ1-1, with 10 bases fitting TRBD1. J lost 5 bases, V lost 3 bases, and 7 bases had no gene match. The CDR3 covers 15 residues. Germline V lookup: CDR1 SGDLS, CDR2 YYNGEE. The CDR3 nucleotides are TGTGCCAGCAGCGCTCGAGGACAGGGGGATACTGAAGCTTTCTTT. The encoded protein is CASSARGQGDTEAFF.